These 4 T cell receptor beta chains were all obtained from the same sample, sequenced in a study of T cell responses to AZD1222 COVID-19 vaccine. Clones were sequenced by immunoSEQ multiplex PCR, and TCRdb holds only the in-frame ones, with some missing. This repertoire shows 150,000 to 250,000 clones, 91% found once; its top ten account for 3% to 3.5%. Material: peripheral blood, obtained 28 days after the second AZD1222 dose. The receptors were sampled from an adult who received the AZD1222 COVID-19 vaccine.

In regard to this clone: Other DNA sequences in this sample translate to the same CDR3. The chain couples TRBV7-3 to TRBJ2-1; D unresolved. The CDR3 contains 11 residues. Between the trimmed V and J ends, which lost 2 bases and 5 bases, there was a span of 1 base. CDR1 and CDR2 (germline): SGHTA, FQGTGA. CDR3 bases: TGTGCCAGCAGCTTAGACAATGAGCAGTTCTTC. Protein product: CASSLDNEQFF.

V usage is TRBV7-2 and J usage is TRBJ1-2; 7 bases map to TRBD1. Losses at the gene ends were 5 bases for V and 8 bases for J; bases not matched to a gene: 5. CDR3 length equals 12 residues. The germline CDR1 and CDR2 sequences are SGHTA and FQGNSA. The CDR3 DNA follows: TGTGCCAGCAGCCCAGGGGGTACCGGCTACACCTTC. This codes for CASSPGGTGYTF.

In its sample, this clone was seen a few times. The chain combines TRBV24-1 with TRBJ2-5; tentatively, D is TRBD2 (6 bases). From germline, CDR1 is KGHDR and CDR2 SFDVKD. The V and J ends lost 6 bases and 4 bases respectively, with 17 bases between them. This CDR3 spans 15 amino acids. CDR3 bases: TGTGCCACCAGTAGGGACTCGCCTGGGGTAGAGACCCAGTACTTC. Its translation is CATSRDSPGVETQYF.

This clone appeared a single time. The chain uses TRBV2 and TRBJ1-6; D is perhaps TRBD1 (6 bases). The CDR3 has 12 residues. V gave up 5 bases and J gave up 14 bases, with 13 bases separating them. Germline CDR1 and CDR2: SNHLY and FYNNEI. The CDR3 nucleotides are TGTGCCAGCAGTCCAGGGGAATTCACCCTCCACTTT. It encodes CASSPGEFTLHF.